Listed here are 27 T cell receptor beta chains from one sample, sequenced in a study of T cell repertoires in cytomegalovirus infection. TCRdb used MiXCR to reprocess the reads, holding one entry per CDR3 protein. The profile shows roughly 110,000 distinct CDR3 sequences, 30% to 35% of them singletons. These TCRs' antigens remain unknown. The material sequenced was CD8+ T cells from cultured PBMCs, taken from culture after CMV antigen stimulation. The receptors stem from a human donor in good health (CMV status not recorded). Some clones in this sample may be carry-over from other donors' samples.

The gene calls are TRBV19 and TRBJ1-1; D remains ambiguous. CDR1 is LNHDA and CDR2 is SQIVND in the germline V gene (reference sequence). Trimming left V 0 bases short and J 1 base short, with 6 bases between. The CDR3 consists of 14 residues. The CDR3 reads CASSIDYPNTEAFF. The CDR3 DNA follows: TGTGCCAGTAGTATAGATTACCCGAACACTGAAGCTTTCTTT.

V gene TRBV7-3 combines with J gene TRBJ1-1; D is perhaps TRBD1 (5 bases). Between the trimmed V and J ends, which lost 7 bases and 2 bases, there was a span of 17 bases. The germline V gene encodes CDR1 SGHTA and CDR2 FQGTGA. This CDR3 has 15 amino acids. This CDR3 reads CASTGVVWPNTEAFF. In nucleotides, the CDR3 is TGTGCCAGCACGGGGGTCGTCTGGCCTAACACTGAAGCTTTCTTT.

The chain is built from TRBV7-9 and TRBJ2-5; 11 nucleotides line up with TRBD2. This CDR3 contains 20 residues. V lost 5 bases to trimming and J lost 5 bases; unmatched junction nucleotides: 22. Germline values: CDR1 SEHNR, CDR2 FQNEAQ (reference sequence). In nucleotides, the CDR3 is TGTGCCAGCAGCCAAACCCCGGGACTAGCGGAGCAACCTTCGCTGGAGACCCAGTACTTC. This sequence encodes CASSQTPGLAEQPSLETQYF.

The genes are TRBV7-6 and TRBJ2-3; D ambiguous. Trimming removed 3 bases from V and 1 base from J, with 11 bases in between. The CDR3 runs 15 residues. Per germline, CDR1 SGHVS and CDR2 FNYEAQ. In DNA, the CDR3 is TGTGCCAGCAGCTTCACCCCGGTCGGCACAGATACGCAGTATTTT. Its protein is CASSFTPVGTDTQYF.

Ten or more counts support this clonotype. The chain combines TRBV19 with TRBJ1-1; D remains unclear. V gave up 6 bases and J gave up 0 bases, with 8 bases separating them. This CDR3 has 13 residues. Germline CDR1 LNHDA, CDR2 SQIVND (reference sequence). The CDR3 bases are TGTGCCAGTAGGTACTCCGTGAACACTGAAGCTTTCTTT. Translating gives CASRYSVNTEAFF. The variable domain in full, with the rest retrieved from reference TRBV19 and TRBJ1-1, is DGGITQSPKYLFRKEGQNVTLSCEQNLNHDAMYWYRQDPGQGLRLIYYSQIVNDFQKGDIAEGYSVSREKKESFPLTVTSAQKNPTAFYLCASRYSVNTEAFFGQGTRLTVV.

The chain uses TRBV10-3 and TRBJ2-2, with D possibly being TRBD1 or TRBD2 (5 bases each). CDR1 is ENHRY, CDR2 SYGVKD, per germline. CDR3 size: 15 residues. The V end lost 10 bases, the J end lost 1 base, and 16 bases lay between the germline ends. This CDR3 is CASKEWGRNTGELFF. CDR3 DNA: TGTGCCAGCAAAGAGTGGGGGAGGAACACCGGGGAGCTGTTTTTT.

This chain links TRBV19 with TRBJ1-5; TRBD1 is a possible D gene (5 bases). Germline CDR1 and CDR2: LNHDA and SQIVND (reference sequence). V was clipped by 7 bases and J by 1 base, with 14 bases between them. This CDR3 has 15 amino acids. CDR3 sequence reads: CASNPGTLSNQPQHF. DNA of the CDR3: TGTGCCAGTAATCCCGGGACCTTGAGCAATCAGCCCCAGCATTTT.

This clonotype showed up just a few times. The rearrangement links TRBV4-3 to TRBJ1-2; no clear D gene. Trimming cost V 2 bases and J 8 bases, with 21 bases left between them. Looked up from germline, CDR1 is LGHNA and CDR2 is YSLEER. The CDR3 spans 16 residues. The CDR3 bases are TGCGCCAGCAGCCAACGCTGGGGTGAGGTTTATGGGGGCTACACCTTC. Translated, it gives CASSQRWGEVYGGYTF.

This sequence joins TRBV20-1 and TRBJ1-5, with D tentatively TRBD1 (5 bases). Trimming cost V 2 bases and J 2 bases, with 19 bases left between them. This CDR3 has 17 residues. CDR1 and CDR2 (germline): DFQATT, SNEGSKA (reference sequence). CDR3 region: CSARPSVGVRGNQPQHF. CDR3 coding DNA: TGCAGTGCTAGACCCTCGGTGGGGGTTAGGGGCAATCAGCCCCAGCATTTT.

In its sample, this clonotype was seen a few times. The V call is TRBV2, the J call TRBJ2-5; D unclear. CDR3 length equals 14 residues. The V end lost 6 bases, the J end lost 4 bases, and 15 bases lay between the germline ends. Germline lookup yields CDR1 SNHLY and CDR2 FYNNEI. The CDR3 coding sequence is TGTGCCAGCAGAGTCCCAGCACTCGGAGAGACCCAGTACTTC. The encoded protein is CASRVPALGETQYF.

The chain couples TRBV4-3 to TRBJ2-6, with TRBD1 matching over 7 bases. The ends lost 3 bases at V and 7 bases at J; junction bases unmatched: 9. The CDR3 loop spans 16 amino acids. Germline assignment: CDR1 LGHNA and CDR2 YSLEER. CDR3 sequence (DNA): TGCGCCAGCAGCCACCACAGGGGTTATGACGCCAACGTCCTGACTTTC. Its translation is CASSHHRGYDANVLTF.

This clonotype was seen more than once but under ten times. The chain uses TRBV4-1 and TRBJ2-7; D remains unclear. This CDR3 region has 13 residues. Trimming removed 0 bases from V and 4 bases from J, with 7 bases in between. CDR1 is MGHRA, CDR2 YSYEKL, per germline. CDR3 in DNA: TGCGCCAGCAGCCAAGATACAGCTTACGAGCAGTACTTC. It encodes CASSQDTAYEQYF.

This chain connects TRBV6-6 to TRBJ2-5; 8 positions agree with TRBD1. Germline V lookup: CDR1 MNHNY, CDR2 SVGAGI (reference sequence). The CDR3 has 17 residues. V was clipped by 3 bases and J by 7 bases; unmatched bases: 16. CDR3 bases: TGTGCCAGCAGTTATAGTTTTCCAGGGGGCGCAGATGGGACCCAGTACTTC. Translating it yields CASSYSFPGGADGTQYF.

V is TRBV7-2 and J is TRBJ2-7; either TRBD1 or TRBD2 may supply D (6 bases each). This CDR3 region has 15 residues. The ends were cut back, 5 bases at V and 3 bases at J, with 17 bases in the middle. The germline V gene encodes CDR1 SGHTA and CDR2 FQGNSA. CDR3 sequence reads: CASSRTEGGFYEQYF. The CDR3 DNA reads as TGTGCCAGCAGCCGCACCGAGGGGGGTTTCTACGAGCAGTACTTC.

This rearrangement joins TRBV6-2 or TRBV6-3 to TRBJ1-5; D might be TRBD1 (5 bases). Germline V lookup: CDR1 MNHEY, CDR2 SVGEGT. The CDR3 is 14 amino acids. V dropped 6 bases and J dropped 0 bases, with 9 bases sitting between them. The DNA of the CDR3 is TGTGCCAGCAGCTGGACAAATAGCAATCAGCCCCAGCATTTT. Its protein product is CASSWTNSNQPQHF.

This CDR3 is CASSLSVAVNTEAFF. CDR3 DNA: TGCGCCAGCAGCCTGTCCGTTGCAGTGAACACTGAAGCTTTCTTT. The chain recombines TRBV5-1 with TRBJ1-1; D unresolved. V was trimmed by 4 bases and J by 0 bases, leaving 13 bases between them. Germline V gene lookup returns CDR1 SGHRS and CDR2 YFSETQ. The CDR3 is 15 residues long.

The chain couples TRBV5-5 to TRBJ1-6; perhaps TRBD1 as D (5 bases). The CDR3 is 16 residues long. CDR1 SGHKS and CDR2 YYEKEE come from the germline V gene (reference sequence). Trimming removed 1 base from V and 5 bases from J, with 13 bases in between. As DNA, the CDR3 is TGTGCCAGCAGCTTGCGCCGGGACCGAAATAATTCACCCCTCCACTTT. Protein: CASSLRRDRNNSPLHF.

The genes are TRBV6-5 and TRBJ2-7, with D maybe TRBD1 (5 bases). This CDR3 is built from 17 residues. The ends were cut back, 0 bases at V and 6 bases at J, with 21 bases in the middle. Per the germline V gene, CDR1 is MNHEY and CDR2 is SVGAGI. The DNA of the CDR3 is TGTGCCAGCAGTTACTCCACGTTTTGGATGGGGCGCGGCGAGCAGTACTTC. It specifies CASSYSTFWMGRGEQYF.

This clonotype has only one observation. The chain links TRBV6-6 to TRBJ1-1, with a possible D match to TRBD1 (5 bases). CDR3 size: 16 residues. CDR1 and CDR2 from the germline V gene are MNHNY and SVGAGI (reference sequence). V gave up 3 bases and J gave up 0 bases, with 14 bases separating them. CDR3: CASSYEGLSLNTEAFF. CDR3 coding DNA: TGTGCCAGCAGTTATGAGGGGTTGAGTTTGAACACTGAAGCTTTCTTT.

This clonotype was counted between two and nine times. This chain links TRBV12-3 or TRBV12-4 with TRBJ1-1, with a possible D match to TRBD1 (5 bases). The CDR3 covers 13 residues. The V end lost 7 bases, the J end lost 5 bases, and 14 bases lay between the germline ends. For the CDR3, the DNA is TGTGCCAGCATTTCCGCTTGGGGGACTGAAGCTTTCTTT. It is translated as CASISAWGTEAFF.

The chain links TRBV6-5 to TRBJ2-2; TRBD2 might be the D (6 bases). The germline CDR1 and CDR2 sequences are MNHEY and SVGAGI. Trimming took 0 bases from V and 5 from J, leaving 16 bases between them. This CDR3 region has 17 residues. CDR3 loop: CASSYSSPAAGTGELFF. The CDR3 DNA reads TGTGCCAGCAGTTACTCATCGCCCGCCGCGGGGACCGGGGAGCTGTTTTTT.

There are a few counts of this clonotype. The rearrangement joins TRBV23-1 to TRBJ2-1; no definite D call. TRBV23-1 is an ORF for which the function is uncertain. Trimming pared 5 bases from V and 1 base from J, leaving 9 bases between. CDR3 length equals 14 residues. In DNA, the CDR3 is TGCGCCAGCAGTTGGCAGGATTCCTACAATGAGCAGTTCTTC. Translating gives CASSWQDSYNEQFF.

The chain links TRBV28 to TRBJ2-1; perhaps TRBD1 as D (6 bases). Germline loops: CDR1 MDHEN, CDR2 SYDVKM. The CDR3 extends over 13 amino acids. Trimming pared 4 bases from V and 9 bases from J, leaving 13 bases between. The CDR3, as DNA: TGTGCCAGCAGTTCAGCGCAGGGGATTGAGCAGTTCTTC. Encoded protein: CASSSAQGIEQFF. The full variable domain, completed using reference TRBV28 and TRBJ2-1, is DVKVTQSSRYLVKRTGEKVFLECVQDMDHENMFWYRQDPGLGLRLIYFSYDVKMKEKGDIPEGYSVSREKKERFSLILESASTNQTSMYLCASSSAQGIEQFFGPGTRLTVL.

The sample holds one count of this clonotype. The gene calls are TRBV6-2 or TRBV6-3 and TRBJ2-5; 11 nucleotides match TRBD2. The CDR3 length is 17 residues. CDR1 and CDR2 (germline): MNHEY, SVGEGT. With 7 bases clipped from V and 1 base from J, the junction kept 11 bases outside the gene matches. The CDR3 DNA is TGTGCCAGCAACAAACTAGCGGGGGCCGTGGGCCAAGAGACCCAGTACTTC. Translated: CASNKLAGAVGQETQYF.

Only a few counts were recorded for this clonotype. The chain has TRBV7-8 and TRBJ1-2, with 7 bases identical to TRBD1. After removal of 5 bases from V and 6 bases from J, the junction contained 9 bases not matched to a gene. Germline lookup yields CDR1 SGHVS and CDR2 FQNEAQ. There are 14 residues in the CDR3. CDR3 region: CASSARQGRDGYTF. The CDR3, as DNA: TGTGCCAGCAGCGCACGACAGGGAAGAGATGGCTACACCTTC.

This chain's CDR3 is CASSSGRDRGRAFF. The CDR3 nucleotides are TGTGCCAGCAGTTCGGGACGGGACAGGGGGCGAGCTTTCTTT. This chain connects TRBV27 to TRBJ1-1; TRBD1 agrees at 12 bases. Germline V gene data show CDR1 as MNHEY and CDR2 as SMNVEV (reference sequence). The V segment lost 4 bases and the J segment 10 bases; nucleotides outside the gene matches: 7. CDR3 size: 14 residues.

This clonotype was counted between two and nine times. The chain is built from TRBV4-3 and TRBJ2-1; perhaps D is TRBD1 or TRBD2 (6 bases each). The germline V gene has CDR1 LGHNA and CDR2 YSLEER. The CDR3 sequence is 15 residues long. V lost 1 base, J lost 8 bases, and 15 bases lay in between. In DNA, the CDR3 is TGCGCCAGCAGCCAAGGGGGGGCCGCCCCACATGAGCAGTTCTTC. Translating it yields CASSQGGAAPHEQFF.